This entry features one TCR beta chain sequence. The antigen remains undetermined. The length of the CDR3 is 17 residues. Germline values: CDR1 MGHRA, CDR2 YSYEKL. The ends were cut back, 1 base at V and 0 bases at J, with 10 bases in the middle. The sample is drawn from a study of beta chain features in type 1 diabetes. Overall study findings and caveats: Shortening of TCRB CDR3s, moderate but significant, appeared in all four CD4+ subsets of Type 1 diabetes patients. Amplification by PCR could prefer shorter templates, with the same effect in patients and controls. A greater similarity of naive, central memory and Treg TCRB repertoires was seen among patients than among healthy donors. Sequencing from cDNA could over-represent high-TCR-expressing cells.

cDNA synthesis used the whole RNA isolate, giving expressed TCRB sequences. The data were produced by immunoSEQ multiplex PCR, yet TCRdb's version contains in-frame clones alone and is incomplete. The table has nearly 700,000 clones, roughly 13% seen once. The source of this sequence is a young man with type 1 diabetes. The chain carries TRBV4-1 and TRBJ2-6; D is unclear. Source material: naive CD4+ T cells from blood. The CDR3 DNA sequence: TGCGCCAGCAGCCAAGTTTTAGGTACCTCTGGGGCCAACGTCCTGACTTTC. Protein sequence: CASSQVLGTSGANVLTF.